The present T cell receptor beta chain was sequenced within a study of blood T cells in healthy people across ages. Through a sample-barcoded 5' primer and a J-beta primer mix, a second PCR was run for roughly 6 to 11 cycles. MiXCR was run by TCRdb on the 5' RACE reads, yielding one entry per CDR3 protein. The sample yields around 1.5 million distinct CDR3 sequences, about 35% seen once. This clonotype was observed a few times. The V gene lost 5 bases and the J gene lost 7 bases, with 17 bases spanning the gap. There are 15 residues in the CDR3. Sequencing used blood. The chain joins TRBV12-3 or TRBV12-4 to TRBJ2-2; TRBD2 might be the D (6 bases). The receptor was isolated from a woman in her 30s in good health. The CDR3 DNA reads as TGTGCCAGCAGTGACTCGTCCTGGGAGGACGGGGAGCTGTTTTTT. Translating gives CASSDSSWEDGELFF.